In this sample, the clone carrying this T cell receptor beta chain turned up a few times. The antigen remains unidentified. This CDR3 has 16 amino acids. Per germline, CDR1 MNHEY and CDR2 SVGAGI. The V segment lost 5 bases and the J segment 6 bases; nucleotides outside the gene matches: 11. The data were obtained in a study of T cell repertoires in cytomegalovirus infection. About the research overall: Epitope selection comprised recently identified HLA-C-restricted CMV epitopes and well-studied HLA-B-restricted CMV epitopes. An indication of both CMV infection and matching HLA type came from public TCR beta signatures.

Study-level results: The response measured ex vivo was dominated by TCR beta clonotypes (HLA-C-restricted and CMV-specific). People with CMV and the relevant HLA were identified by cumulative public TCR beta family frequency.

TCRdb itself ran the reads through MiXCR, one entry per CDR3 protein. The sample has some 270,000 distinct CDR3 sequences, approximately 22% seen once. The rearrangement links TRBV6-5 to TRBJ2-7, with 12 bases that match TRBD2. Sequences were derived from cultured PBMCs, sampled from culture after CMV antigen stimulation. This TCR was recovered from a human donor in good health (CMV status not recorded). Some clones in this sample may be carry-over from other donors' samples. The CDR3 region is CASSRTSGILSTEQYF. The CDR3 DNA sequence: TGTGCCAGCAGTAGGACTAGCGGGATCCTCTCGACCGAGCAGTACTTC.